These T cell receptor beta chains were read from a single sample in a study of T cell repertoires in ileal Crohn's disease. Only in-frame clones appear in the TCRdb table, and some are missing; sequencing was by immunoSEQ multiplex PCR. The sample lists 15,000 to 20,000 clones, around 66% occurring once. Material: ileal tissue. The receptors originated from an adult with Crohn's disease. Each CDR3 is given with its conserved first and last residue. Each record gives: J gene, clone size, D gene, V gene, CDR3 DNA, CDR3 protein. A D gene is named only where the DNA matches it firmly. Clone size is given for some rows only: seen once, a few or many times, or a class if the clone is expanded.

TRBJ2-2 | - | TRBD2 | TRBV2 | TGTGCCAGCAGTGAGGCGGGGGTAGTCGGGGAGCTGTTTTTT | CASSEAGVVGELFF
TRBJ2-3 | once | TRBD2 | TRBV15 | TGTGCCACCAGCAGAGAGCGGGGGGGCACAGATACGCAGTATTTT | CATSRERGGTDTQYF
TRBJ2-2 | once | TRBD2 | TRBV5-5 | TGTGCCAGCAGCTGGGGTAGCGGGAGGGCCACCGGGGAGCTGTTTTTT | CASSWGSGRATGELFF
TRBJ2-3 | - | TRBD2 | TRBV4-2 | TGTGCCAGCAGCCACAGCGGGGAGAGCACAGATACGCAGTATTTT | CASSHSGESTDTQYF
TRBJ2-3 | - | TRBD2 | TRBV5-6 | TGTGCCAGCAGCCTCCCTAGCGGGGGTGGAGATACGCAGTATTTT | CASSLPSGGGDTQYF
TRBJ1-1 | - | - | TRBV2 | TGTGCCAGCAGTGATATAGTAAGAGTAAGCGGGAACACTGAAGCTTTCTTT | CASSDIVRVSGNTEAFF
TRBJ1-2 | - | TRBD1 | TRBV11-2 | TGTGCCAGCAGCTTAGACCCGACAGGGGGAGGTGGCTACACCTTC | CASSLDPTGGGGYTF
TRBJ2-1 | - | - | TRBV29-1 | TGCAGCGTTGATTGGGGGGACTACAATGAGCAGTTCTTC | CSVDWGDYNEQFF
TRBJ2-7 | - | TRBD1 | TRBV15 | TGTGCCACCAGCAGAGATCGGACAGGGGGCTACGAGCAGTACTTC | CATSRDRTGGYEQYF
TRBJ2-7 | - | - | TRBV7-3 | TGTGCCAGCAGCCCCAGTGGGCGCGGGGAGCAGTACTTC | CASSPSGRGEQYF
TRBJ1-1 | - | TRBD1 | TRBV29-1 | TGCAGCGTTGAAGGGGGGACAGGGGGCACTGAAGCTTTCTTT | CSVEGGTGGTEAFF
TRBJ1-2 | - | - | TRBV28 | TGTGCCAGCAGTTTCAGGGGCCCCTATGGCTACACCTTC | CASSFRGPYGYTF
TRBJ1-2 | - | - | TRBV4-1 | TGCGCCAGCAGCCAAGCGGCAGGGGAGAACTATGGCTACACCTTC | CASSQAAGENYGYTF
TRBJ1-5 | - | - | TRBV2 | TGTGCCAGCGGGTCAGGGAATCAGCCCCAGCATTTT | CASGSGNQPQHF
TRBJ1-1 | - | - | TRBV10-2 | TGCGCCAGCAGTGTGAATTGGGCGTACGGGGGTGAAGCTTTCTTT | CASSVNWAYGGEAFF
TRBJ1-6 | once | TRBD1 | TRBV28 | TGTGCCAGCAGTCCTTATGGACAGGGGCCCAATTCACCCCTCCACTTT | CASSPYGQGPNSPLHF
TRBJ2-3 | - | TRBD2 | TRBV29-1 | TGCAGCGTTGAAGGGACTAGCGGGAGTATAGATACGCAGTATTTT | CSVEGTSGSIDTQYF
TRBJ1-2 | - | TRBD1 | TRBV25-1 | TGTGCCAGCAGCCAGGGGTCAGGGGGGTATGGCTACACCTTC | CASSQGSGGYGYTF
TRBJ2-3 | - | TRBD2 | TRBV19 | TGTGCCAGTAGTATTGCGGGGGCGCAGTATTTT | CASSIAGAQYF
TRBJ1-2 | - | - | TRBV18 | TGTGCCAGCTCACCCGCCGGGGATGGCTACACCTTC | CASSPAGDGYTF
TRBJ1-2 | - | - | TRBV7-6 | TGTGCCAGCAGCTTAGGGGCGCAATATGGCTACACCTTC | CASSLGAQYGYTF
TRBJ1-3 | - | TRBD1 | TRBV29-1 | TGCAGCGCCGGGACAGGGTATCCCTCTGGAAACACCATATATTTT | CSAGTGYPSGNTIYF
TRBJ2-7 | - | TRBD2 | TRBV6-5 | TGTGCCAGCAATCCCGGACTAGCGGATACCTACGAGCAGTACTTC | CASNPGLADTYEQYF
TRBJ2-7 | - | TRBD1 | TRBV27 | TGTGCCAGCAGTCCTCTCAGACAGGGGTCATCCTACGAGCAGTACTTC | CASSPLRQGSSYEQYF
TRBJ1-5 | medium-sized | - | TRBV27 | TGTGCCAGCAGTCCCTATATTTATCAGCCCCAGCATTTT | CASSPYIYQPQHF
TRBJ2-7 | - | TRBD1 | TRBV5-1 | TGCGCCAGCAGCTTGGCGTCCGGGACAGGGACGTACGAGCAGTACTTC | CASSLASGTGTYEQYF
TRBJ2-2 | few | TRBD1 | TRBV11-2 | TGTGCCAGCAGTCCCCGGGGACAGGGGAACACCGGGGAGCTGTTTTTT | CASSPRGQGNTGELFF
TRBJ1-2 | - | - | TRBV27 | TGTGCCAGCAGTCCAGGGCTCAACTATGGCTACACCTTC | CASSPGLNYGYTF
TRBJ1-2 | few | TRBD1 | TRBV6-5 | TGTGCCAGCAGTTACAGGGGGCACTATGGCTACACCTTC | CASSYRGHYGYTF
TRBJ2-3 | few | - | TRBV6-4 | TGTGCCAGCAGTGCGGTTAGCACAGATACGCAGTATTTT | CASSAVSTDTQYF
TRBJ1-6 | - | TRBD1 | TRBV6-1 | TGTGCCAGCTATGGGGGACAGGGATTTCATTCACCCCTCCACTTT | CASYGGQGFHSPLHF
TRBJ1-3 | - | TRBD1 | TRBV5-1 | TGCGCCAGCAGCGGGGGGACAGGAACTGGAAACACCATATATTTT | CASSGGTGTGNTIYF
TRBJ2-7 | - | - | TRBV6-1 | TGTGCCAGCAGTGAAGCGCTGGCTTCTTCCTACGAGCAGTACTTC | CASSEALASSYEQYF
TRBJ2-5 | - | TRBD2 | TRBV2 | TGTGCCAGCAGGAGGACTAGCGAACAAGAGACCCAGTACTTC | CASRRTSEQETQYF
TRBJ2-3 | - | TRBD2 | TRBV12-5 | TGTGCTAGTGGTCCCGGGACTAGCGAGGGAGATACGCAGTATTTT | CASGPGTSEGDTQYF
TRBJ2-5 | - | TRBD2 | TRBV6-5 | TGTGCCAGCACTGGTAGCGGGGAGACCCAGTACTTC | CASTGSGETQYF
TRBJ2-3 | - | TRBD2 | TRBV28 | TGTGCCAGCAGTTTACGGGGGGGTGTCACAGATACGCAGTATTTT | CASSLRGGVTDTQYF
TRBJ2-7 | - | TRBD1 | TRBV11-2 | TGTGCCAGCAGCTTTGACCCAGGGGGTTCCTACGAGCAGTACTTC | CASSFDPGGSYEQYF
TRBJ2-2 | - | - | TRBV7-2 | TGTGCCAGCAGCTTACTATCCACGAACACCGGGGAGCTGTTTTTT | CASSLLSTNTGELFF
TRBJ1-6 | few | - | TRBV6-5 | TGTGCCAGCAGTTACTCAGGGGCTCTGAATTCACCCCTCCACTTT | CASSYSGALNSPLHF
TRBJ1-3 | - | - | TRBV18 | TGTGCCAGCTCACCACGCCTCGGGACACCTGTCAGGGGCGCCATATATTTT | CASSPRLGTPVRGAIYF
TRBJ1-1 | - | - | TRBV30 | TGTGCCTGGATGGAGACTGAAGCTTTCTTT | CAWMETEAFF
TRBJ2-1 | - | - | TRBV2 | TGTGCCAGCAGTGTGCAGGGCGGCTCCTACAATGAGCAGTTCTTC | CASSVQGGSYNEQFF
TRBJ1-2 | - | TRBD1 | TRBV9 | TGTGCCAGCAGCGCGACAGGGGTTGGCTACACCTTC | CASSATGVGYTF
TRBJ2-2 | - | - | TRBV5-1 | TGCGCCAGCCTAAGAGGCACCGGGGAGCTGTTTTTT | CASLRGTGELFF